The 27 T cell receptor beta chains in this list originate from one sample, sequenced in a study of OX40 agonist ivuxolimab in advanced cancers. Assay used: immunoSEQ multiplex PCR; TCRdb lists only in-frame clones, some missing. Among more than 55,000 clones listed, around 90% were seen once. The sample was CD4+ or CD8+ T cells sorted from blood, taken in a trial of the OX40 agonist ivuxolimab. These receptor sequences come from an adult with an advanced solid tumor such as melanoma, head and neck, liver or kidney cancer.

J is TRBJ1-2 and V is TRBV19, with unresolved D. The V end was cut by 5 bases, the J end by 4 bases, with 14 bases between. The CDR3 has 14 residues. Germline CDR1 is LNHDA and CDR2 is SQIVND (reference sequence). CDR3 sequence reads: CASSSGPGGYGYTF. As DNA, the CDR3 is TGTGCCAGTAGTTCCGGGCCGGGCGGCTATGGCTACACCTTC.

This chain connects TRBV6-1 to TRBJ2-7; TRBD1 agrees at 9 bases. Germline trimming cut 8 bases from V and 6 bases from J; bases unmatched to any gene: 8. The CDR3 has 13 residues. Germline-derived CDR1 and CDR2 are MNHNS and SASEGT. The CDR3 loop reads CASGTGPFVEQYF. Here the CDR3 DNA reads TGTGCCAGCGGGACAGGGCCTTTTGTCGAGCAGTACTTC.

The chain is built from TRBV30 and TRBJ1-6; D is uncertain. Germline V gene sequence: CDR1 GTSNPN, CDR2 SVGIG (reference sequence). This CDR3 has 15 residues. Trimming pared 3 bases from V and 4 bases from J, leaving 13 bases between. For the CDR3, the DNA is TGTGCCTGGAGCCACCCCGGCGTGTATAATTCACCCCTCCACTTT. Protein sequence: CAWSHPGVYNSPLHF.

Notes on this clone: One junction end disagrees with the germline gene, perhaps due to a read error. This rearrangement joins TRBV6-5 to TRBJ2-7; D might be TRBD2 (6 bases). The germline gives CDR1 MNHEY, CDR2 SVGAGI. This CDR3 contains 13 residues. The CDR3 spells CASKVGGKYGQYF. In DNA form, the CDR3 reads TGTGCCAGCAAGGTGGGCGGGAAATACGGGCAGTACTTC.

This clone was detected only once. The chain couples TRBV18 to TRBJ1-2; D ambiguous. The V end was cut by 3 bases, the J end by 4 bases, with 9 bases between. This CDR3 spans 13 amino acids. Germline loops: CDR1 KGHSH, CDR2 LQKENI. CDR3 residues: CASSPGQIYGYTF. For the CDR3, the DNA is TGTGCCAGCTCACCGGGCCAGATCTATGGCTACACCTTC. The full variable domain, in which reference TRBV18 and TRBJ1-2 provide the parts outside the CDR3, is NAGVMQNPRHLVRRRGQEARLRCSPMKGHSHVYWYRQLPEEGLKFMVYLQKENIIDESGMPKERFSAEFPKEGPSILRIQQVVRGDSAAYFCASSPGQIYGYTFGSGTRLTVV.

The V call is TRBV19, the J call TRBJ2-1, with 16 bases that match TRBD2. CDR3 length: 21 amino acids. With 5 bases clipped from V and 4 bases from J, the junction kept 17 bases outside the gene matches. CDR1 and CDR2 from the germline V gene are LNHDA and SQIVND (reference sequence). The CDR3 coding sequence is TGTGCCAGTAGTCGGGACGGACAGGGACTAGCGGGAGGGCCTGGTTACAATGAGCAGTTCTTC. It specifies CASSRDGQGLAGGPGYNEQFF. Supplemented by reference TRBV19 and TRBJ2-1, the full variable domain reads DGGITQSPKYLFRKEGQNVTLSCEQNLNHDAMYWYRQDPGQGLRLIYYSQIVNDFQKGDIAEGYSVSREKKESFPLTVTSAQKNPTAFYLCASSRDGQGLAGGPGYNEQFFGPGTRLTVL.

The genes are TRBV27 and TRBJ2-1; weak D call: TRBD2 (6 bases). V lost 10 bases to trimming and J lost 2 bases, with 15 bases between them. This CDR3 contains 14 residues. Germline values: CDR1 MNHEY, CDR2 SMNVEV (reference sequence). Written as DNA, the CDR3 is TGTGCCACCAGACGGTCGGGGGCCTACAATGAGCAGTTCTTC. Protein: CATRRSGAYNEQFF.

The chain is built from TRBV28 and TRBJ2-7; weak D call: TRBD1 (6 bases). The CDR3 is 14 residues long. The germline V gene encodes CDR1 MDHEN and CDR2 SYDVKM. Trimming took 7 bases from V and 7 from J, leaving 20 bases between them. CDR3 residues: CASKTPGQVGEQYF. The CDR3 DNA is TGTGCCAGCAAAACTCCGGGACAAGTGGGGGAGCAGTACTTC.

The chain combines TRBV7-2 with TRBJ1-1; D is unclear. The V gene lost 5 bases and the J gene lost 2 bases, with 9 bases spanning the gap. CDR3 length equals 13 residues. Germline CDR1 SGHTA, CDR2 FQGNSA. The CDR3 protein is CASSRRVNTEAFF. DNA for the CDR3: TGTGCCAGCAGCCGACGAGTTAACACTGAAGCTTTCTTT. Full variable domain (rest looked up from reference TRBV7-2 and TRBJ1-1): GAGVSQSPSNKVTEKGKDVELRCDPISGHTALYWYRQSLGQGLEFLIYFQGNSAPDKSGLPSDRFSAERTGGSVSTLTIQRTQQEDSAVYLCASSRRVNTEAFFGQGTRLTVV.

The chain employs TRBV30 and TRBJ1-2, with D possibly being TRBD1 (5 bases). Deletions cut 4 bases from V and 4 bases from J, with 13 bases between. Germline assignment: CDR1 GTSNPN and CDR2 SVGIG (reference sequence). CDR3 length equals 13 residues. The chain's CDR3 is CAWTTVGGYGYTF. As DNA, the CDR3 is TGTGCCTGGACTACAGTGGGGGGCTATGGCTACACCTTC.

This clone was seen once. The chain employs TRBV5-6 and TRBJ2-1; D is uncertain. Deletions cut 3 bases from V and 7 bases from J, with 11 bases between. CDR3 length equals 13 residues. The germline V gene has CDR1 SGHDT and CDR2 YYEEEE. The CDR3 DNA is TGTGCCAGCAGCTCCTGGCGGTCAAATGAGCAGTTCTTC. Translation gives CASSSWRSNEQFF.

V and J are TRBV6-1 and TRBJ2-2, with D perhaps being TRBD1 or TRBD2 (5 bases each). The CDR3 is made up of 17 amino acids. Trimming pared 2 bases from V and 5 bases from J, leaving 18 bases between. The germline V gene encodes CDR1 MNHNS and CDR2 SASEGT. This chain's CDR3 is CASSELLGALRTGELFF. The CDR3 DNA reads TGTGCCAGCAGTGAACTCCTCGGGGCTCTTCGGACCGGGGAGCTGTTTTTT.

The chain is built from TRBV10-3 and TRBJ2-2, with no clear D. CDR3 length equals 15 residues. Between the trimmed V and J ends, which lost 0 bases and 3 bases, there was a span of 8 bases. CDR1 is ENHRY and CDR2 is SYGVKD in the germline V gene. The CDR3 DNA follows: TGTGCCATCAGTGAGTCCAGATTTTACACCGGGGAGCTGTTTTTT. The encoded protein is CAISESRFYTGELFF.

The chain combines TRBV7-6 with TRBJ2-2; 10 bases line up with TRBD1. This CDR3 contains 17 residues. The J segment lost 9 bases and the V segment lost 5 bases, leaving 15 bases of the junction unmatched. CDR1 SGHVS and CDR2 FNYEAQ come from the germline V gene. CDR3 loop: CASSHYSGTGAYRELFF. CDR3 nucleotides: TGTGCCAGCAGCCATTATTCCGGGACAGGGGCTTACCGGGAGCTGTTTTTT.

The V and J genes are TRBV30 and TRBJ2-3; D might be TRBD2 (5 bases). The V end lost 4 bases, the J end lost 2 bases, and 16 bases lay between the germline ends. Germline loops: CDR1 GTSNPN, CDR2 SVGIG (reference sequence). CDR3 size: 15 residues. As DNA, the CDR3 is TGTGCCTGGAATCCCGGCGGAGGATTCACAGATACGCAGTATTTT. Translating it yields CAWNPGGGFTDTQYF.

The chain couples TRBV5-1 to TRBJ2-3, with 8 positions matching TRBD2. CDR3 length: 13 amino acids. Germline V CDR1 and CDR2: SGHRS, YFSETQ. J gave up 4 bases and V 7 bases, and 5 bases lay outside the gene matches. The CDR3 sequence is CASEAGESDTQYF. CDR3 bases: TGCGCCAGCGAAGCGGGGGAGTCAGATACGCAGTATTTT.

This rearrangement joins TRBV5-1 to TRBJ2-5, with unresolved D. The CDR3 consists of 14 residues. The V gene's germline CDR1 is SGHRS and CDR2 YFSETQ. Trimming pared 0 bases from V and 3 bases from J, leaving 9 bases between. In DNA form, the CDR3 reads TGCGCCAGCAGCTTGGGTCAAGCCAAAGAGACCCAGTACTTC. It is translated as CASSLGQAKETQYF. Drawing the rest from reference TRBV5-1 and TRBJ2-5, the complete variable domain is KAGVTQTPRYLIKTRGQQVTLSCSPISGHRSVSWYQQTPGQGLQFLFEYFSETQRNKGNFPGRFSGRQFSNSRSEMNVSTLELGDSALYLCASSLGQAKETQYFGPGTRLLVL.

This clone was seen a handful of times. Here the CDR3 DNA reads TGCGCCAGCAGTGAGCGGACACATGGCTCCTACGAGCAGTACTTC. Protein: CASSERTHGSYEQYF. The V and J genes are TRBV10-1 and TRBJ2-7; D perhaps matches TRBD1 (5 bases). Germline V gene sequence: CDR1 WNHNN, CDR2 SYGVQD (reference sequence). V lost 2 bases to trimming and J lost 0 bases, with 11 bases between them. The length of the CDR3 is 15 residues.

The V gene is TRBV2, the J gene TRBJ2-2, with a tentative D call TRBD2 (6 bases). The CDR3 is 14 amino acids. The V and J ends lost 1 base and 6 bases respectively, with 9 bases between them. The germline CDR1 and CDR2 sequences are SNHLY and FYNNEI. The CDR3 DNA follows: TGTGCCAGCAGTGAAGGACTAGTTCCCGGGGAGCTGTTTTTT. It yields the protein CASSEGLVPGELFF.

This chain joins TRBV7-3 and TRBJ2-5; the match to TRBD1 covers 7 bases. This CDR3 contains 13 residues. CDR1 SGHTA and CDR2 FQGTGA come from the germline V gene. V lost 6 bases, J lost 3 bases, and 4 bases stayed unmatched. The CDR3 loop reads CASSSGTEETQYF. CDR3 DNA: TGTGCCAGCAGTTCCGGGACAGAAGAGACCCAGTACTTC.

The chain employs TRBV6-6 and TRBJ1-5, with D maybe TRBD1 (6 bases). CDR1 MNHNY and CDR2 SVGAGI come from the germline V gene (reference sequence). The CDR3 spans 15 residues. Trimming removed 1 base at V and 2 bases at J, with 9 bases between. CDR3 DNA sequence: TGTGCCAGCAGTTACTACAGGGAGGGCAATCAGCCCCAGCATTTT. Translation gives CASSYYREGNQPQHF.

The gene calls are TRBV2 and TRBJ2-1; D remains ambiguous. Trimming removed 4 bases from V and 4 bases from J, with 8 bases in between. This CDR3 has 13 amino acids. CDR1 and CDR2 (germline): SNHLY, FYNNEI. The CDR3 DNA sequence: TGTGCCAGCAGTGTAGATTATTACAATGAGCAGTTCTTC. This gives the protein CASSVDYYNEQFF.

The rearrangement joins TRBV7-8 to TRBJ1-5; a weak D match, TRBD1 (5 bases). Per germline, CDR1 SGHVS and CDR2 FQNEAQ. The length of the CDR3 is 14 residues. V lost 0 bases to trimming and J lost 5 bases, with 8 bases between them. The CDR3 region is CASSLAPGDQPQHF. DNA for the CDR3: TGTGCCAGCAGCTTAGCTCCGGGGGATCAGCCCCAGCATTTT.

This sequence joins TRBV2 and TRBJ1-3; D gene uncertain. Germline CDR1 is SNHLY and CDR2 is FYNNEI. The germline V and J ends were trimmed by 4 bases and 0 bases, with 10 bases remaining between them. The CDR3 covers 15 residues. CDR3 amino acids: CASSVSATSGNTIYF. For the CDR3, the DNA is TGTGCCAGCAGTGTATCGGCAACCTCTGGAAACACCATATATTTT.

V and J are TRBV5-1 and TRBJ2-3; TRBD1 matches at 8 bases. CDR3 length equals 15 residues. After removal of 4 bases from V and 4 bases from J, the junction contained 8 bases not matched to a gene. Germline CDR1 is SGHRS and CDR2 is YFSETQ. The CDR3 nucleotides read TGCGCCAGCAGCAACAACCCCAGGGGGCCAGATACGCAGTATTTT. Translated, it gives CASSNNPRGPDTQYF.

The chain links TRBV11-3 to TRBJ2-5, with D maybe TRBD2 (5 bases). Germline loops: CDR1 SGHNT, CDR2 YENEEA. V lost 5 bases to trimming and J lost 5 bases, with 15 bases between them. This CDR3 is 14 amino acids long. Here the CDR3 DNA reads TGTGCCAGCAGCGCCAACCGGGGTCGGGAGACCCAGTACTTC. This translates into CASSANRGRETQYF.

The rearrangement joins TRBV5-1 to TRBJ2-7; TRBD1 matches at 9 bases. CDR3 size: 14 residues. Germline-derived CDR1 and CDR2 are SGHRS and YFSETQ. J lost 2 bases, V lost 0 bases, and 0 bases had no gene match. CDR3 DNA sequence: TGCGCCAGCAGCTTGGGGGACAGGGCCTACGAGCAGTACTTC. It yields the protein CASSLGDRAYEQYF.